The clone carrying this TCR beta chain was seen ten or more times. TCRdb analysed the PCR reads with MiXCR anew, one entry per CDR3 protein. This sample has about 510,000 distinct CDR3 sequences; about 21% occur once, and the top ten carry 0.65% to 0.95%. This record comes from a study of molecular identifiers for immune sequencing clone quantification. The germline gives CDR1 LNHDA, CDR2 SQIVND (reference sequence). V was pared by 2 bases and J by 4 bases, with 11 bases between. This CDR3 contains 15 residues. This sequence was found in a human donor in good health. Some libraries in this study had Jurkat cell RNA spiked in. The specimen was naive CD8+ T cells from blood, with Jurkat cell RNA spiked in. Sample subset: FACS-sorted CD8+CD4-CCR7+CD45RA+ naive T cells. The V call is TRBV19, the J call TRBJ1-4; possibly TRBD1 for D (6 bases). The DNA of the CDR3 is TGTGCCAGTAGTATAATGACAGGACATAATGAAAAACTGTTTTTT. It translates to CASSIMTGHNEKLFF.